A single T cell receptor (beta chain) is shown here with its context. Antigen unknown. Checkpoint therapy with ipilimumab 1 mg/kg began 14 to 28 days after transplant. Patients got 3 mg/kg IV nivolumab weeks 1, 4, 7, 10, then biweekly through week 26. These data belong to a study of ipilimumab plus nivolumab after autologous stem cell transplantation. About the research overall: DLBCL patients had primary refractory or relapsed disease.

Assay: immunoSEQ multiplex PCR; the TCRdb copy retains only in-frame clones and omits some. The sample consists of fewer than 20,000 clones, approximately 75% of them appearing once. Study-wide results and limits: Per the authors, repertoire, Treg and microbiota data justify further study.

The sequence came from a male donor with diffuse large B-cell lymphoma. The source was PBMCs, collected in a trial of ipilimumab plus nivolumab as post-transplant consolidation.

The CDR3 loop is CAWSSIHYNEQFF. The DNA for the CDR3 is TGTGCCTGGAGCTCCATTCACTACAATGAGCAGTTCTTC. The rearrangement uses TRBV30 and TRBJ2-1; D not certain. Trimming took 3 bases from V and 3 from J, leaving 9 bases between them. CDR1 is GTSNPN, CDR2 SVGIG, per germline (reference sequence). The CDR3 covers 13 residues.